This entry features one T cell receptor beta chain sequence. Its target is not known. The PCR had 60 Vbeta and 13 Jbeta primers. Clones were read by immunoSEQ multiplex PCR, and TCRdb kept only the in-frame ones, dropping some. The table shows over 100,000 clones, with roughly 89% occurring only once. This record belongs to a study of cytomegalovirus exposure and HLA in healthy donors. Study findings and constraints: An analysis that was carried out later associated 15,000 to 20,000 TCR beta sequences with HLA alleles at 0.05 false discovery rate.

The V and J ends lost 5 bases and 3 bases respectively, with 10 bases between them. CDR3 length: 14 amino acids. The germline CDR1 and CDR2 sequences are SGHTA and FQGNSA. V and J are TRBV7-2 and TRBJ1-4, with D tentatively TRBD1 (5 bases). The sample taken for sequencing was PBMCs. This TCR was recovered from a woman aged 25 to 39 in good health and CMV-seronegative. The CDR3 region is CASSPSGPNEKLFF. Written as DNA, the CDR3 is TGTGCCAGCAGCCCTTCAGGGCCTAATGAAAAACTGTTTTTT.